The next 32 T cell receptor beta chains were all read from a single sample in a study of cytomegalovirus exposure and HLA in healthy donors. In the PCR, 60 Vbeta and 13 Jbeta primers were used. Data came from immunoSEQ multiplex PCR; TCRdb stores just in-frame clones and leaves some out. The sample consists of 150,000 to 200,000 clones, approximately 80% of them appearing once. Material: PBMCs. Receptors originate from a woman aged 18-35 years in good health and CMV-seropositive.

The gene calls are TRBV28 and TRBJ1-1; D not resolved. The CDR3 length is 14 residues. Trimming stripped 6 bases from V and 5 bases from J, with 16 bases between. Germline V gives CDR1 MDHEN, CDR2 SYDVKM. This CDR3 reads CASRLTEWRTEAFF. Here the CDR3 DNA reads TGTGCCAGCAGGCTGACGGAGTGGCGAACTGAAGCTTTCTTT.

The rearrangement uses TRBV5-1 and TRBJ2-5; the match to TRBD2 covers 11 bases. CDR1 and CDR2 (germline): SGHRS, YFSETQ. Trimming removed 4 bases from V and 5 bases from J; junction bases left unmatched: 7. This CDR3 region has 15 residues. The CDR3 DNA reads TGCGCCAGCAGCGGAAAGACTAGCGGGGAGGAGACCCAGTACTTC. This codes for CASSGKTSGEETQYF.

J is TRBJ2-5 and V is TRBV7-9; D call uncertain. V was pared by 1 base and J by 5 bases, with 11 bases between. CDR3 length: 14 residues. From germline, CDR1 is SEHNR and CDR2 FQNEAQ (reference sequence). The CDR3 loop is CASSLVLATETQYF. The CDR3 coding sequence is TGTGCCAGCAGCTTAGTTTTGGCCACGGAGACCCAGTACTTC.

The chain uses TRBV11-2 and TRBJ2-1, with D maybe TRBD1 (5 bases). Germline assignment: CDR1 SGHAT and CDR2 FQNNGV. This CDR3 comprises 14 residues. The V and J ends lost 5 bases and 4 bases respectively, with 12 bases between them. The CDR3 DNA reads as TGTGCCAGCAGCGCCAACAGGATATACAATGAGCAGTTCTTC. It yields the protein CASSANRIYNEQFF.

This clone was observed a few times. In DNA, the CDR3 is TGCGCCAGCAGTGAGTCCACAGGGATCGAGCAGTACTTC. Translating it yields CASSESTGIEQYF. The chain joins TRBV10-2 to TRBJ2-7; the D gene is possibly TRBD1 (6 bases). The CDR3 length is 13 residues. Between the trimmed V and J ends, which lost 0 bases and 6 bases, there was a span of 9 bases. From germline, CDR1 is WSHSY and CDR2 SAAADI.

This clone was seen only a few times. This chain joins TRBV28 and TRBJ1-2; D is perhaps TRBD1 (5 bases). V was shortened by 3 bases and J by 4 bases, with 12 bases between the two germline ends. The CDR3 totals 14 residues. CDR1 MDHEN and CDR2 SYDVKM come from the germline V gene. CDR3: CASSFAGSRYGYTF. Written as DNA, the CDR3 is TGTGCCAGCAGTTTCGCAGGGTCCCGCTATGGCTACACCTTC.

This sequence joins TRBV6-1 and TRBJ1-1; 7 bases fit TRBD1. J was trimmed by 6 bases and V by 6 bases; bases with no gene match: 7. CDR3 length equals 13 residues. In germline, CDR1 is MNHNS, CDR2 SASEGT. This CDR3 reads CASRTGISPEAFF. In DNA form, the CDR3 reads TGTGCCAGCAGGACAGGGATTAGCCCTGAAGCTTTCTTT.

The chain has TRBV6-5 and TRBJ2-1; maybe TRBD2 (6 bases). CDR1 is MNHEY and CDR2 is SVGAGI in the germline V gene. The V and J ends lost 4 bases and 9 bases respectively, with 16 bases between them. This CDR3 has 14 residues. CDR3 bases: TGTGCCAGCAGTTCAAGTGGAGGGTATACTGAGCAGTTCTTC. Its translation is CASSSSGGYTEQFF.

The chain carries TRBV30 and TRBJ1-2; no clear D. Trimming removed 5 bases at V and 7 bases at J, with 17 bases between. CDR1 and CDR2 (germline): GTSNPN, SVGIG (reference sequence). The CDR3 consists of 13 residues. The CDR3 region is CAWEGNRAAGYTF. For the CDR3, the DNA is TGTGCCTGGGAAGGGAACCGAGCGGCTGGCTACACCTTC.

The V call is TRBV28, the J call TRBJ1-3, with D possibly being TRBD1 (6 bases). This CDR3 comprises 17 residues. Germline CDR1 and CDR2: MDHEN and SYDVKM. Trimming shortened V by 4 bases and J by 0 bases, and 16 bases separated the two germline ends. The CDR3 loop reads CASSSSGTPSSGNTIYF. The CDR3 DNA reads TGTGCCAGCAGTTCATCCGGGACACCTTCCTCTGGAAACACCATATATTTT.

Concerning this clone itself: At one end, the junction sequence differs from germline, possibly due to a read error. CDR3 in amino acids: CASSLEGSSGANGLTF. DNA of the CDR3: TGCGCCAGCAGCTTGGAGGGAAGCTCTGGGGCCAACGGCCTGACTTTC. The genes are TRBV5-1 and TRBJ2-6; D is possibly TRBD1 (5 bases). CDR1 is SGHRS and CDR2 is YFSETQ in the germline V gene. The CDR3 runs to 16 residues.

The chain uses TRBV5-8 and TRBJ1-2; 7 bases are shared with TRBD1. Germline CDR1 SGHTS, CDR2 YDEGEE. The CDR3 contains 15 residues. Trimming removed 0 bases from V and 8 bases from J; junction bases left unmatched: 10. In nucleotides, the CDR3 is TGTGCCAGCAGCTTGGATACAGGGGCCCCGGGAGGCTACACCTTC. Protein sequence: CASSLDTGAPGGYTF.

This chain joins TRBV7-9 and TRBJ2-3; possibly TRBD1 for D (6 bases). This CDR3 region has 14 residues. The V gene lost 5 bases and the J gene lost 4 bases, with 13 bases spanning the gap. Germline V gene lookup returns CDR1 SEHNR and CDR2 FQNEAQ (reference sequence). The CDR3, as DNA: TGTGCCAGCAGCCAAACAGGGATGTCAGATACGCAGTATTTT. It yields the protein CASSQTGMSDTQYF.

This clone appeared a single time. The chain links TRBV6-6 to TRBJ2-7; 7 bases line up with TRBD2. After removal of 1 base from V and 12 bases from J, the junction contained 12 bases not matched to a gene. The CDR3 is made up of 14 amino acids. CDR1 is MNHNY and CDR2 is SVGAGI in the germline V gene (reference sequence). The CDR3, as DNA: TGTGCCAGCAGTTACTTGGGTTGGGGGGGTCGTACGTACTTC. This encodes CASSYLGWGGRTYF.

J is TRBJ2-2 and V is TRBV7-9, with a possible D match to TRBD1 (5 bases). V was shortened by 3 bases and J by 2 bases, with 13 bases between the two germline ends. The CDR3 consists of 16 residues. The V gene's germline CDR1 is SEHNR and CDR2 FQNEAQ (reference sequence). For the CDR3, the DNA is TGTGCCAGCAGCTTTTTAACAGGAGACAACACCGGGGAGCTGTTTTTT. Residues: CASSFLTGDNTGELFF.

The chain is built from TRBV4-2 and TRBJ1-2; D might be TRBD1 (6 bases). V was pared by 0 bases and J by 3 bases, with 23 bases between. Germline V gene sequence: CDR1 LGHNA, CDR2 YNFKEQ. The CDR3 covers 19 residues. As DNA, the CDR3 is TGTGCCAGCAGCCAAGAGGGTGGGGGAGGGGGGTTTGCGGACTATGGCTACACCTTC. Translating it yields CASSQEGGGGGFADYGYTF.

V and J are TRBV5-5 and TRBJ1-2; D possibly corresponds to TRBD1 (5 bases). The germline CDR1 and CDR2 sequences are SGHKS and YYEKEE (reference sequence). V was cut by 5 bases and J by 3 bases, with 11 bases left in between. The CDR3 has 13 residues. The CDR3 DNA reads as TGTGCCAGCAGGGTTAGCAGGGACTATGGCTACACCTTC. Translation: CASRVSRDYGYTF.

The J gene is TRBJ2-7, the V gene TRBV10-2, with D possibly matching TRBD2 (6 bases). This CDR3 has 15 residues. V was trimmed by 3 bases and J by 0 bases, leaving 12 bases between them. Germline CDR1 is WSHSY and CDR2 is SAAADI. The CDR3 is CASSDVGGISYEQYF. Written as DNA, the CDR3 is TGCGCCAGCAGTGATGTAGGCGGGATCTCCTACGAGCAGTACTTC.

This clone was observed once. V is TRBV9 and J is TRBJ2-3; TRBD2 matches at 11 bases. Trimming removed 2 bases from V and 3 bases from J; junction bases left unmatched: 5. Germline V gene data show CDR1 as SGDLS and CDR2 as YYNGEE. The CDR3 is made up of 16 amino acids. Here the CDR3 reads CASSVATSGGTDTQYF. As DNA, the CDR3 is TGTGCCAGCAGCGTCGCCACTAGCGGGGGAACAGATACGCAGTATTTT. The full variable domain, with the rest looked up from reference TRBV9 and TRBJ2-3, is DSGVTQTPKHLITATGQRVTLRCSPRSGDLSVYWYQQSLDQGLQFLIQYYNGEERAKGNILERFSAQQFPDLHSELNLSSLELGDSALYFCASSVATSGGTDTQYFGPGTRLTVL.

This chain connects TRBV6-5 to TRBJ1-6; D is undetermined. Trimming took off 6 bases at V and 7 bases at J, with 10 bases between the two ends. This CDR3 has 13 amino acids. CDR1 is MNHEY and CDR2 is SVGAGI in the germline V gene. CDR3 sequence: CASRSGRNSPLHF. CDR3 coding DNA: TGTGCCAGCAGATCCGGGAGAAATTCACCCCTCCACTTT.

The V and J genes are TRBV19 and TRBJ1-4; no firm D call. Per germline, CDR1 LNHDA and CDR2 SQIVND (reference sequence). CDR3 length: 15 residues. Trimming removed 5 bases at V and 0 bases at J, with 10 bases between. The DNA of the CDR3 is TGTGCCAGTAGTCAGGCGGGCTCAACTAATGAAAAACTGTTTTTT. Its protein is CASSQAGSTNEKLFF.

This clone was detected a few times. The chain is built from TRBV25-1 and TRBJ2-3; 9 positions agree with TRBD1. Germline lookup yields CDR1 MGHDK and CDR2 SYGVNS. CDR3 length: 12 amino acids. V shed 6 bases and J 8 bases; nucleotides not matched to a gene: 3. CDR3 DNA: TGTGCCAGCAGGACAGGGGGAGGTACGCAGTATTTT. This encodes CASRTGGGTQYF. The whole variable domain, filled in from reference TRBV25-1 and TRBJ2-3, reads EADIYQTPRYLVIGTGKKITLECSQTMGHDKMYWYQQDPGMELHLIHYSYGVNSTEKGDLSSESTVSRIRTEHFPLTLESARPSHTSQYLCASRTGGGTQYFGPGTRLTVL.

The chain carries TRBV30 and TRBJ2-2; 11 nucleotides line up with TRBD1. The CDR3 sequence is 15 residues long. Germline V gives CDR1 GTSNPN, CDR2 SVGIG (reference sequence). J gave up 5 bases and V 4 bases, and 6 bases lay outside the gene matches. The CDR3 DNA is TGTGCCTGGAAGGCCGGGACAGGGGGGACCGGGGAGCTGTTTTTT. It specifies CAWKAGTGGTGELFF.

The rearrangement uses TRBV2 and TRBJ2-2; 7 bases align to TRBD2. The CDR3 totals 15 residues. CDR1 is SNHLY and CDR2 is FYNNEI in the germline V gene. V was clipped by 6 bases and J by 9 bases; unmatched bases: 13. The CDR3 DNA follows: TGTGCCAGCAGAAGGTCTAGCGGTGAACACCGGGAGCTGTTTTTT. It encodes CASRRSSGEHRELFF.

This chain connects TRBV6-1 to TRBJ1-4; TRBD1 matches at 7 bases. The CDR3 is 18 residues long. Unmatched junction bases numbered 15, after V lost 2 bases and J lost 6 bases. From germline, CDR1 is MNHNS and CDR2 SASEGT. CDR3 in amino acids: CASSEYSRQGWFDEKLFF. The CDR3 bases are TGTGCCAGCAGTGAATATTCTAGACAGGGTTGGTTCGATGAAAAACTGTTTTTT.

The chain combines TRBV4-1 with TRBJ1-1; possible D gene TRBD1, 6 bases. The CDR3 has 13 amino acids. Deletions cut 4 bases from V and 1 base from J, with 7 bases between. Germline V gene sequence: CDR1 MGHRA, CDR2 YSYEKL. The CDR3 DNA is TGCGCCAGCAGCCCCAGGGGGAACACTGAAGCTTTCTTT. Translating it yields CASSPRGNTEAFF.

V gene TRBV5-1 combines with J gene TRBJ2-3; 13 bases match TRBD2. The CDR3 is 17 residues long. Trimming took 4 bases from V and 1 from J; bases not matched to a gene: 6. The germline V gene encodes CDR1 SGHRS and CDR2 YFSETQ. The CDR3 nucleotides read TGCGCCAGCAGCCCTGAGGGACTAGCGGGACGCACAGATACGCAGTATTTT. Residues: CASSPEGLAGRTDTQYF.

V gene TRBV9 combines with J gene TRBJ2-3; D is ambiguous. From germline, CDR1 is SGDLS and CDR2 YYNGEE. CDR3 length equals 12 residues. The ends were cut back, 4 bases at V and 9 bases at J, with 12 bases in the middle. The CDR3: CASSNQPGTQYF. DNA for the CDR3: TGTGCCAGCAGCAACCAACCAGGAACGCAGTATTTT.

This chain links TRBV7-2 with TRBJ2-2; 9 bases agree with TRBD2. J was trimmed by 4 bases and V by 1 base; bases with no gene match: 13. This CDR3 has 19 residues. Germline lookup yields CDR1 SGHTA and CDR2 FQGNSA. The CDR3 sequence is CASSLVVVAGGLSTGELFF. CDR3 in DNA: TGTGCCAGCAGCTTAGTCGTGGTGGCGGGGGGGTTGAGCACCGGGGAGCTGTTTTTT.

This clone was observed a handful of times. The J gene is TRBJ2-7, the V gene TRBV27, with D possibly TRBD1 on 6 matching bases. This CDR3 is built from 14 residues. V dropped 6 bases and J dropped 2 bases, with 14 bases sitting between them. Germline V gene data show CDR1 as MNHEY and CDR2 as SMNVEV (reference sequence). CDR3 sequence reads: CASRLSPGAYEQYF. The DNA for the CDR3 is TGTGCCAGCAGGTTAAGTCCAGGGGCCTACGAGCAGTACTTC.

The gene calls are TRBV7-9 and TRBJ1-2, with 11 nucleotides matching TRBD1. The CDR3 contains 16 residues. V trimming: 6 bases; J trimming: 1 base; junction bases outside the gene matches: 7. The germline V gene encodes CDR1 SEHNR and CDR2 FQNEAQ (reference sequence). CDR3 coding DNA: TGTGCCAGCAGGGGGACAGGGGGGGGAAATAACTATGGCTACACCTTC. Translated, it gives CASRGTGGGNNYGYTF.

This clone was picked up one time. J is TRBJ2-1 and V is TRBV19, with TRBD2 matching over 7 bases. Unmatched junction bases numbered 2, after V lost 3 bases and J lost 6 bases. This CDR3 region has 13 residues. Germline values: CDR1 LNHDA, CDR2 SQIVND (reference sequence). The CDR3 nucleotides are TGTGCCAGTAGTATCGGCGGGGGCAATGAGCAGTTCTTC. Its protein is CASSIGGGNEQFF.